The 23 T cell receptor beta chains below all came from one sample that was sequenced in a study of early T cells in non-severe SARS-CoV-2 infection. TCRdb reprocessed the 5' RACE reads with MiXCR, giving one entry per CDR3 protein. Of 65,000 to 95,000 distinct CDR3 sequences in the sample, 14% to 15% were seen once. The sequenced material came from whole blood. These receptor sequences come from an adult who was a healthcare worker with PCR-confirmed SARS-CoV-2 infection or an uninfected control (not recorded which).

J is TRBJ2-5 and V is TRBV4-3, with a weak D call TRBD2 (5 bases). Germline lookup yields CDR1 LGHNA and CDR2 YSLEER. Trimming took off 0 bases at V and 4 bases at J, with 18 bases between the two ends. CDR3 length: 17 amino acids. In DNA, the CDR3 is TGCGCCAGCAGCCAAGATTTAACGCCGGGATCAGGAGAGACCCAGTACTTC. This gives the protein CASSQDLTPGSGETQYF.

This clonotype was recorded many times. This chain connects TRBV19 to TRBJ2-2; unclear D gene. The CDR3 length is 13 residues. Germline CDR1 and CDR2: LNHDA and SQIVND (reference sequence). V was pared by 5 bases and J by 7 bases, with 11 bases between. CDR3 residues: CASSRVTGGELFF. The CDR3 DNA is TGTGCCAGTAGTCGGGTTACGGGCGGGGAGCTGTTTTTT.

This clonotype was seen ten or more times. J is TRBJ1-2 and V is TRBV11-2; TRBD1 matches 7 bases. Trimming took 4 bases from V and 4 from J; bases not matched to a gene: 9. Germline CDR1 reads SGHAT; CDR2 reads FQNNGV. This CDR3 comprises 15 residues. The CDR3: CASSSWGAGGYGYTF. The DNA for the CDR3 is TGTGCCAGCAGCTCCTGGGGGGCAGGGGGCTATGGCTACACCTTC. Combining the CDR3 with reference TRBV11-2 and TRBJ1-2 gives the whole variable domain EAGVAQSPRYKIIEKRQSVAFWCNPISGHATLYWYQQILGQGPKLLIQFQNNGVVDDSQLPKDRFSAERLKGVDSTLKIQPAKLEDSAVYLCASSSWGAGGYGYTFGSGTRLTVV.

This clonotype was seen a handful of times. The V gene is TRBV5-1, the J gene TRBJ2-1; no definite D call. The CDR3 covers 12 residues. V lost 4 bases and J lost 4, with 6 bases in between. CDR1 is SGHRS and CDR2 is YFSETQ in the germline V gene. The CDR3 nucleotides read TGCGCCAGCAGCGTCATGTACAATGAGCAGTTCTTC. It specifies CASSVMYNEQFF.

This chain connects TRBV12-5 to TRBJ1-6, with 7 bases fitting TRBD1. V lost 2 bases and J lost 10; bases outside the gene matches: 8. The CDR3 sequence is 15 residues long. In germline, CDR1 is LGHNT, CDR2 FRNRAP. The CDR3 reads CASGLTQGSGSPLHF. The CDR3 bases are TGTGCTAGTGGTTTGACACAGGGGTCCGGATCACCCCTCCACTTT. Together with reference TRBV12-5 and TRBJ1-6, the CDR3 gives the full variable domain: DARVTQTPRHKVTEMGQEVTMRCQPILGHNTVFWYRQTMMQGLELLAYFRNRAPLDDSGMPKDRFSAEMPDATLATLKIQPSEPRDSAVYFCASGLTQGSGSPLHFGNGTRLTVT.

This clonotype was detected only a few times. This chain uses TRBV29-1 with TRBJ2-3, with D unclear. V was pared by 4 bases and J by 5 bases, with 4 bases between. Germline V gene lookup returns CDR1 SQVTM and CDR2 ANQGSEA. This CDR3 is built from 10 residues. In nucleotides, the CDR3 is TGCAGCGTTGGGGGAGATACGCAGTATTTT. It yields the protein CSVGGDTQYF.

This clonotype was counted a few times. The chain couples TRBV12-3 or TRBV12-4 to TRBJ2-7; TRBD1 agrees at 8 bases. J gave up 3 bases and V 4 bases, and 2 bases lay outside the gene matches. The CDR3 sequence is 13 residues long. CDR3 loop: CASSSGQVYEQYF. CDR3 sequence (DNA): TGTGCCAGCAGTTCGGGACAGGTCTACGAGCAGTACTTC.

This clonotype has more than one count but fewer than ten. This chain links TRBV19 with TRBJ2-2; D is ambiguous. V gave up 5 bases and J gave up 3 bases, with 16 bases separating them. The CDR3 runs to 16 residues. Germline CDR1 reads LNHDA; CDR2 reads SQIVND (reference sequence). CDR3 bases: TGTGCCAGTAGTGAGGACCGCGCTTACTACACCGGGGAGCTGTTTTTT. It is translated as CASSEDRAYYTGELFF.

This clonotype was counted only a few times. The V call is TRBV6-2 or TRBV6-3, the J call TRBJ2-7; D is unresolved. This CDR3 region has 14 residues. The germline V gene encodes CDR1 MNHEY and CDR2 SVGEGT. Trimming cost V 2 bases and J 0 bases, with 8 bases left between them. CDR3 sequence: CASSYRAASYEQYF. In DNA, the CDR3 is TGTGCCAGCAGTTACCGCGCGGCCTCCTACGAGCAGTACTTC.

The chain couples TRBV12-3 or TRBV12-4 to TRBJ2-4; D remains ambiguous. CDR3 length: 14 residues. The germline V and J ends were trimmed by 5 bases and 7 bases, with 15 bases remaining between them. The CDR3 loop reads CASSPVRLLNIQYF. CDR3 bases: TGTGCCAGCAGTCCCGTCCGGTTACTGAACATTCAGTACTTC.

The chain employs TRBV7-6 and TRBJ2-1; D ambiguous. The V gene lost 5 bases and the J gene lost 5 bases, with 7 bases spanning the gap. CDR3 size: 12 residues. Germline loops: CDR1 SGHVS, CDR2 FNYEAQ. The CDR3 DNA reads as TGTGCCAGCAGCACGAACAACAATGAGCAGTTCTTC. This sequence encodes CASSTNNNEQFF.

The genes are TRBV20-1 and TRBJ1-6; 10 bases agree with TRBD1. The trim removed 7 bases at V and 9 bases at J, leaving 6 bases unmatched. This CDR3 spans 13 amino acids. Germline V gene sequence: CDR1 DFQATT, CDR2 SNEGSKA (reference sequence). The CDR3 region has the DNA TGCAGTGGGGTGGGACAGGGGAGTTCACCCCTCCACTTT. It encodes CSGVGQGSSPLHF.

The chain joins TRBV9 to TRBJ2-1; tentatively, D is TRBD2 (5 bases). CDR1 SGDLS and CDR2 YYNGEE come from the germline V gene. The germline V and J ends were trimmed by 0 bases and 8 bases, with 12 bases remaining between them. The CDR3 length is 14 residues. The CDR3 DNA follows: TGTGCCAGCAGCGTAGGTTTGTTCGGGGATGAGCAGTTCTTC. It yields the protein CASSVGLFGDEQFF.

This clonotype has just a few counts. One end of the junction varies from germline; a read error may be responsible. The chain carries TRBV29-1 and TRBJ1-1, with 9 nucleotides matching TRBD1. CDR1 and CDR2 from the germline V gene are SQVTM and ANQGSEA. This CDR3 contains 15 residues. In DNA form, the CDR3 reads TGCAGCGTTGAAAAGGAACAGGGGGCGCGATCTGAAGTTTTCTTT. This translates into CSVEKEQGARSEVFF. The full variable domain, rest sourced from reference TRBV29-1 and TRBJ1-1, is SAVISQKPSRDICQRGTSLTIQCQVDSQVTMMFWYRQQPGQSLTLIATANQGSEATYESGFVIDKFPISRPNLTFSTLTVSNMSPEDSSIYLCSVEKEQGARSEVFFGQGTRLTVV.

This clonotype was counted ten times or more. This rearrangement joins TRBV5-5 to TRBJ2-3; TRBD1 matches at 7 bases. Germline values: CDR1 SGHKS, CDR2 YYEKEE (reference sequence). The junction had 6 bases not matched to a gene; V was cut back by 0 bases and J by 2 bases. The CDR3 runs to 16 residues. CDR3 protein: CASSLAEGASTDTQYF. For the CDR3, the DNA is TGTGCCAGCAGCTTGGCCGAGGGGGCCTCCACAGATACGCAGTATTTT. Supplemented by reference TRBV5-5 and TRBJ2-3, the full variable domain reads DAGVTQSPTHLIKTRGQQVTLRCSPISGHKSVSWYQQVLGQGPQFIFQYYEKEERGRGNFPDRFSARQFPNYSSELNVNALLLGDSALYLCASSLAEGASTDTQYFGPGTRLTVL.

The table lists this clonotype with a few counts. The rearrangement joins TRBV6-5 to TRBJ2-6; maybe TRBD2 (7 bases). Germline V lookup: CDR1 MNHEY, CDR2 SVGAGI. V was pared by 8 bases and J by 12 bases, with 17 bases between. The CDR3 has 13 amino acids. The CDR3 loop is CASGGASFSVLTF. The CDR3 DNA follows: TGTGCCAGCGGGGGGGCCAGTTTCTCCGTCCTGACTTTC.

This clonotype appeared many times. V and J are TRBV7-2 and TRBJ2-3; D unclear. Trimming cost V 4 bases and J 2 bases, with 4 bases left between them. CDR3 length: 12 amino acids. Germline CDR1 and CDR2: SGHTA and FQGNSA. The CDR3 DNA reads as TGTGCCAGCAGCTCCTTCACAGATACGCAGTATTTT. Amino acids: CASSSFTDTQYF.

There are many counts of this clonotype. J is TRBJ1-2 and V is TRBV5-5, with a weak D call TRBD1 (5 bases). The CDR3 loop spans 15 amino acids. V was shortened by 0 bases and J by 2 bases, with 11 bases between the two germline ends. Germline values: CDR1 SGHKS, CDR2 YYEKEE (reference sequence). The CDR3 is CASSLEGNGNYGYTF. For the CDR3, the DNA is TGTGCCAGCAGCTTGGAGGGGAACGGGAACTATGGCTACACCTTC.

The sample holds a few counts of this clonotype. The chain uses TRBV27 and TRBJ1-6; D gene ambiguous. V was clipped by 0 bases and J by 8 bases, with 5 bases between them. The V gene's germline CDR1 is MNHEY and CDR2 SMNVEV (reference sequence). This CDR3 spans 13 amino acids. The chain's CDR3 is CASSLSPDSPLHF. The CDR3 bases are TGTGCCAGCAGTTTATCCCCGGATTCACCCCTCCACTTT.

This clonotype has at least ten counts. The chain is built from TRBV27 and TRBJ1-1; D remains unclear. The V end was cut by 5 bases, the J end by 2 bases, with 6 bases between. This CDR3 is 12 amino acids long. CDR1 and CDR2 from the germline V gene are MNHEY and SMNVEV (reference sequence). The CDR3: CASSSSNTEAFF. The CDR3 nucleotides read TGTGCCAGCAGTAGCTCTAACACTGAAGCTTTCTTT.

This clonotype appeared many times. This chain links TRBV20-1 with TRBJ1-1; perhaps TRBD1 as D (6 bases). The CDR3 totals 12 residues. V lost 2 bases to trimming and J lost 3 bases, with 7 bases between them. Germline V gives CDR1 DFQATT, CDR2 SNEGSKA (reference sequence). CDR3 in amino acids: CSARYRDTEAFF. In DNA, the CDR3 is TGCAGTGCTAGATACAGGGACACTGAAGCTTTCTTT.

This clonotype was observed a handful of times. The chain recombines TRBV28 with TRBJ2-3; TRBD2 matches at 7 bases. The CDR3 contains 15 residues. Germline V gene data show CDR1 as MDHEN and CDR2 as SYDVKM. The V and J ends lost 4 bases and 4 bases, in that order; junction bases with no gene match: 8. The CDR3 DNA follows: TGTGCCAGCAGTTCCTCCGGGACTATAGCAGATACGCAGTATTTT. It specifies CASSSSGTIADTQYF.

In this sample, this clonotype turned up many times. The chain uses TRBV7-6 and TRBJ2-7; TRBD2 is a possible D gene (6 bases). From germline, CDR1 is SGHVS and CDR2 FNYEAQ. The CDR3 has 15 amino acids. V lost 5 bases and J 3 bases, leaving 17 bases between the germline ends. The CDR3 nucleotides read TGTGCCAGCAGCCCCCGTGGAGGGCGCAACTACGAGCAGTACTTC. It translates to CASSPRGGRNYEQYF. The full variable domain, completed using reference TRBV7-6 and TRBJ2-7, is GAGVSQSPRYKVTKRGQDVALRCDPISGHVSLYWYRQALGQGPEFLTYFNYEAQQDKSGLPNDRFSAERPEGSISTLTIQRTEQRDSAMYRCASSPRGGRNYEQYFGPGTRLTVT.